The 9 T cell receptor beta chains below were found in one sample sequenced in a study of cytomegalovirus exposure and HLA in healthy donors (dated by TCRdb to about 2017). The method was the immunoSEQ multiplex PCR assay. For the multiplex PCR, a mixture combining 60 forward primers for TCR Vbeta segments and 13 reverse primers for TCR Jbeta segments was used. The table comes from immuneACCESS by way of TCRdb, which keeps in-frame sequences with V and J called. Part of the clones is missing from these tables; in studies checked, under half for an unresolved V gene and the rest for unknown reasons. The sample has about 130,000 clones on record, around 77% of them singletons. Of the sample, 2% is held by the ten largest clones. Sequenced: PBMCs. Every receptor here comes from a man younger than 45 in good health and CMV-seronegative.

On this clone: One junction end does not reproduce the germline sequence, and a read error may be involved. This chain links TRBV2 with TRBJ1-2; D unclear. CDR3 length equals 13 residues. CDR1 SNHLY and CDR2 FYNNEI come from the germline V gene. In DNA form, the CDR3 reads TGTGCCAGCAGTGGTGCGGCTAATTATGGCTACACCTTC. It translates to CASSGAANYGYTF. The whole variable domain, filled in from reference TRBV2 and TRBJ1-2, reads EPEVTQTPSHQVTQMGQEVILRCVPISNHLYFYWYRQILGQKVEFLVSFYNNEISEKSEIFDDQFSVERPDGSNFTLKIRSTKLEDSAMYFCASSGAANYGYTFGSGTRLTVV.

The J gene is TRBJ1-2, the V gene TRBV5-1, with 10 bases fitting TRBD1. This CDR3 spans 14 amino acids. Germline-derived CDR1 and CDR2 are SGHRS and YFSETQ. V trimming: 0 bases; J trimming: 8 bases; junction bases outside the gene matches: 4. CDR3 in amino acids: CASSLGDRGTGYTF. The DNA for the CDR3 is TGCGCCAGCAGCTTGGGGGACAGGGGAACGGGCTACACCTTC.

CDR3 nucleotide sequence: TGTGCCAGCAGCTTTCCGGGAGGCAACTACGAGCAGTACTTC. Amino acid sequence: CASSFPGGNYEQYF. The gene calls are TRBV7-9 and TRBJ2-7; 7 bases align to TRBD2. Looked up from germline, CDR1 is SEHNR and CDR2 is FQNEAQ (reference sequence). J gave up 3 bases and V 3 bases, and 5 bases lay outside the gene matches. The CDR3 consists of 14 residues.

This clone is a singleton in its sample. The genes are TRBV5-4 and TRBJ1-2, with TRBD1 matching over 9 bases. Germline CDR1 SGHNT, CDR2 YYREEE (reference sequence). The CDR3 contains 16 residues. After removal of 4 bases from V and 6 bases from J, the junction contained 13 bases not matched to a gene. CDR3 amino acids: CASSPGTGSGIHGYTF. The CDR3 DNA reads TGTGCCAGCAGCCCCGGGACAGGGAGCGGTATACATGGCTACACCTTC.

The chain uses TRBV5-1 and TRBJ2-1; TRBD2 matches 10 bases. In germline, CDR1 is SGHRS, CDR2 YFSETQ. J lost 8 bases, V lost 0 bases, and 5 bases had no gene match. The CDR3 has 15 residues. CDR3 coding DNA: TGCGCCAGCAGCTTGGCCACTAGCGGGAATTATGAGCAGTTCTTC. Translating gives CASSLATSGNYEQFF.

CDR3 coding DNA: TGCGCCAGCAGCCGGGGACAGACAAACTACAATGAGCAGTTCTTC. This codes for CASSRGQTNYNEQFF. The V and J genes are TRBV4-1 and TRBJ2-1; TRBD1 matches at 7 bases. The CDR3 contains 15 residues. With V trimmed by 4 bases and J by 3 bases, 6 bases remained unmatched. The germline V gene encodes CDR1 MGHRA and CDR2 YSYEKL.

The chain has TRBV27 and TRBJ2-1, with a weak D call TRBD2 (6 bases). Germline loops: CDR1 MNHEY, CDR2 SMNVEV (reference sequence). CDR3 length equals 16 residues. V was pared by 3 bases and J by 0 bases, with 12 bases between. CDR3 residues: CASSFRGFGSYNEQFF. CDR3 nucleotide sequence: TGTGCCAGCAGTTTTCGGGGGTTCGGCTCCTACAATGAGCAGTTCTTC.

V usage is TRBV2 and J usage is TRBJ2-7; D may be TRBD2 (5 bases). Per germline, CDR1 SNHLY and CDR2 FYNNEI. CDR3 size: 13 residues. Trimming left V 0 bases short and J 3 bases short, with 6 bases between. The CDR3 DNA follows: TGTGCCAGCAGTGAAGCACGGGGCTACGAGCAGTACTTC. Its protein is CASSEARGYEQYF.

For the CDR3, the DNA is TGCGCCAGCAGCTTGGGGCTGCAAGAGACCCAGTACTTC. Protein product: CASSLGLQETQYF. The chain carries TRBV5-1 and TRBJ2-5; no clear D gene. V was clipped by 0 bases and J by 2 bases, with 5 bases between them. Germline CDR1 and CDR2: SGHRS and YFSETQ. The CDR3 contains 13 residues.